The T cell receptor beta chain under discussion was sequenced for a study of blood T cell repertoires in COVID-19. The CDR3 totals 15 residues. Per the germline V gene, CDR1 is MRHNA and CDR2 is SNTAGT. The ends were cut back, 3 bases at V and 1 base at J, with 10 bases in the middle. Participant ages covered about 18 to 89 years across 24 US areas. Membership in each cohort depended on participant-reported clinical history. The data were produced by immunoSEQ multiplex PCR, yet TCRdb's version contains in-frame clones alone and is incomplete. The sample records some 300,000 clones, 89% being singletons.

Sequenced input: PBMCs or T cells enriched from blood (not recorded which). The receptor's source is a middle-aged woman who had recovered from COVID-19. The chain uses TRBV6-4 and TRBJ2-1; no firm D call. This CDR3 reads CASSELVGSYNEQFF. The CDR3 bases are TGTGCCAGCAGTGAATTAGTTGGTTCCTACAATGAGCAGTTCTTC.